This TCR beta chain stems from a study of shared clonotypes between healthy human individuals. The CDR3 is made up of 15 amino acids. Over several immunoSEQ plates, each subset's genomic DNA was distributed in even portions. Data came from immunoSEQ multiplex PCR; TCRdb stores just in-frame clones and leaves some out. Among about 2.3 million clones listed, about 90% were seen once. This chain joins TRBV1 and TRBJ1-1; the table's D gene call, TRBD1, was not cross checked with the DNA. TRBV1 is classified as a pseudogene. The source material was naive CD4+ T cells from PBMCs. Regarding subset: CD45RA+ positively selected. The receptor was isolated from a man aged 18 to 29 in good health. Some clones in this sample may be carry-over from other donors' samples. DNA of the CDR3: TGCACCAGCAGCAAAGAACAGGGGGCGGTTACTGAAGCTTTCTTT. Amino acid sequence: CTSSKEQGAVTEAFF.